One and the same sample provided the 31 T cell receptor beta chains below, sequenced in a study of control samples from healthy donors and cancer patients. TCRdb's copy holds only in-frame clones and misses some; the assay was immunoSEQ multiplex PCR. The sample lists some 140,000 clones, roughly 94% occurring once. The sequencing sample was made of blood. The receptor set was obtained from a man aged 35 to 55 in good health.

V and J are TRBV5-1 and TRBJ1-4; D unresolved. Germline V gene sequence: CDR1 SGHRS, CDR2 YFSETQ. CDR3 length equals 15 residues. Trimming shortened V by 3 bases and J by 4 bases, and 13 bases separated the two germline ends. Here the CDR3 DNA reads TGCGCCAGCAGCTCGGCTGGACGGCTTAATGAAAAACTGTTTTTT. Encoded protein: CASSSAGRLNEKLFF.

The rearrangement joins TRBV6-5 to TRBJ2-7; D is possibly TRBD1 (5 bases). CDR3 length equals 13 residues. CDR1 is MNHEY and CDR2 is SVGAGI in the germline V gene. Trimming removed 2 bases from V and 3 bases from J, with 8 bases in between. The CDR3 DNA sequence: TGTGCCAGCAGTTACGCCAGGGTCTACGAGCAGTACTTC. Translation: CASSYARVYEQYF.

This sequence joins TRBV10-2 and TRBJ2-1; maybe TRBD1 (5 bases). Trimming cost V 4 bases and J 4 bases, with 35 bases left between them. The CDR3 is made up of 22 amino acids. Germline assignment: CDR1 WSHSY and CDR2 SAAADI. The CDR3 region is CASSGLSRTTQAQTLGYNEQFF. The CDR3 region has the DNA TGCGCCAGCAGTGGGTTGAGCCGGACAACCCAAGCCCAGACCCTCGGATACAATGAGCAGTTCTTC.

The J gene is TRBJ1-6, the V gene TRBV10-3; D not certain. Between the trimmed V and J ends, which lost 3 bases and 6 bases, there was a span of 9 bases. The CDR3 extends over 14 amino acids. The V gene's germline CDR1 is ENHRY and CDR2 SYGVKD. The DNA for the CDR3 is TGTGCCATCAGTGACTACACCGGTAATTCACCCCTCCACTTT. Protein: CAISDYTGNSPLHF.

The rearrangement uses TRBV6-5 and TRBJ2-1; D ambiguous. Trimming stripped 2 bases from V and 7 bases from J, with 9 bases between. Germline CDR1 reads MNHEY; CDR2 reads SVGAGI. CDR3 length: 13 amino acids. This chain's CDR3 is CASSYIRANEQFF. The CDR3 region has the DNA TGTGCCAGCAGTTACATACGGGCTAATGAGCAGTTCTTC.

The sample holds one count of this clone. V gene TRBV3-1 (or the pseudogene TRBV3-2) combines with J gene TRBJ1-4; possibly TRBD1 for D (5 bases). V gave up 4 bases and J gave up 3 bases, with 9 bases separating them. This CDR3 has 14 amino acids. In germline, CDR1 is LGHDT, CDR2 YNNKEL (reference sequence). CDR3 protein: CASSRDGSNEKLFF. CDR3 sequence (DNA): TGTGCCAGCAGCCGGGACGGATCTAATGAAAAACTGTTTTTT.

The chain couples TRBV19 to TRBJ1-4; D is ambiguous. The CDR3 consists of 15 residues. Trimming took off 1 base at V and 5 bases at J, with 11 bases between the two ends. CDR1 and CDR2 from the germline V gene are LNHDA and SQIVND (reference sequence). CDR3: CASSIGGKTNEKLFF. CDR3 nucleotide sequence: TGTGCCAGTAGTATAGGCGGGAAAACGAATGAAAAACTGTTTTTT. The full variable domain, with the rest looked up from reference TRBV19 and TRBJ1-4, is DGGITQSPKYLFRKEGQNVTLSCEQNLNHDAMYWYRQDPGQGLRLIYYSQIVNDFQKGDIAEGYSVSREKKESFPLTVTSAQKNPTAFYLCASSIGGKTNEKLFFGSGTQLSVL.

The V and J genes are TRBV15 and TRBJ2-3; D may be TRBD1 or TRBD2 (5 bases each). This CDR3 has 16 amino acids. Germline CDR1 and CDR2: LNHNV and YYDKDF (reference sequence). V lost 3 bases, J lost 6 bases, and 19 bases lay in between. The CDR3 nucleotides read TGTGCCACCAGCAGCCCGAGGGACCTTATGGATGATACGCAGTATTTT. Protein product: CATSSPRDLMDDTQYF.

The chain is built from TRBV6-2 or TRBV6-3 and TRBJ2-7; 7 nucleotides match TRBD2. The CDR3 consists of 13 residues. The V gene's germline CDR1 is MNHEY and CDR2 SVGEGT. Trimming cost V 6 bases and J 2 bases; bases outside gene matches: 4. CDR3 nucleotides: TGTGCCAGCAGCGCTAGCGGTCCCTACGAGCAGTACTTC. It codes for CASSASGPYEQYF.

The V and J genes are TRBV5-1 and TRBJ1-2; 7 nucleotides align to TRBD1. This CDR3 spans 15 amino acids. Trimming removed 0 bases from V and 4 bases from J; junction bases left unmatched: 6. Per the germline V gene, CDR1 is SGHRS and CDR2 is YFSETQ. In DNA form, the CDR3 reads TGCGCCAGCAGCTTGGCCCTCCGGGACAGCTATGGCTACACCTTC. Encoded protein: CASSLALRDSYGYTF.

This chain links TRBV2 with TRBJ1-1; 10 positions match TRBD1. With 5 bases clipped from V and 4 bases from J, the junction kept 1 base outside the gene matches. CDR1 SNHLY and CDR2 FYNNEI come from the germline V gene. The CDR3 is 13 residues long. Here the CDR3 reads CASSWTGGTEAFF. CDR3 nucleotides: TGTGCCAGCAGTTGGACAGGGGGCACTGAAGCTTTCTTT.

The chain carries TRBV6-2 or TRBV6-3 and TRBJ2-7, with D possibly being TRBD1 (6 bases). Germline loops: CDR1 MNHEY, CDR2 SVGEGT. Trimming took 2 bases from V and 3 from J, leaving 11 bases between them. This CDR3 contains 14 residues. The CDR3 spells CASSYLGQDYEQYF. The CDR3 DNA reads TGTGCCAGCAGTTACCTGGGACAAGACTACGAGCAGTACTTC.

This clone has a single count. The V and J genes are TRBV12-3 or TRBV12-4 and TRBJ2-7, with TRBD1 matching over 9 bases. This CDR3 contains 13 residues. V lost 5 bases and J lost 6; bases outside the gene matches: 5. DNA for the CDR3: TGTGCCAGCAGTCCAGGACAGGGGCTCGAGCAGTACTTC. It encodes CASSPGQGLEQYF.

This chain connects TRBV3-1 (or the pseudogene TRBV3-2) to TRBJ1-1; D is uncertain. This CDR3 has 16 amino acids. CDR1 and CDR2 (germline): LGHDT, YNNKEL (reference sequence). V lost 4 bases, J lost 4 bases, and 19 bases lay in between. CDR3 sequence: CASSPNRPSGGTEAFF. Here the CDR3 DNA reads TGTGCCAGCAGCCCGAATAGACCATCGGGCGGCACTGAAGCTTTCTTT.

The chain has TRBV7-2 and TRBJ1-5, with TRBD1 as a possible D gene (5 bases). This CDR3 is 14 amino acids long. Trimming took 5 bases from V and 7 from J, leaving 15 bases between them. Per germline, CDR1 SGHTA and CDR2 FQGNSA. In DNA, the CDR3 is TGTGCCAGCAGCATCCGGGACGGAGGGCAGCCCCAGCATTTT. This encodes CASSIRDGGQPQHF.

The chain combines TRBV6-1 with TRBJ1-2; a weak D match, TRBD1 (5 bases). Germline lookup yields CDR1 MNHNS and CDR2 SASEGT. Trimming took off 2 bases at V and 4 bases at J, with 11 bases between the two ends. This CDR3 spans 14 amino acids. CDR3 amino acids: CASSERMGGYGYTF. The CDR3 DNA reads as TGTGCCAGCAGTGAAAGGATGGGGGGCTATGGCTACACCTTC.

This rearrangement joins TRBV25-1 to TRBJ1-1; 7 bases are shared with TRBD1. Looked up from germline, CDR1 is MGHDK and CDR2 is SYGVNS. Unmatched junction bases numbered 8, after V lost 5 bases and J lost 5 bases. This CDR3 has 14 residues. The CDR3 reads CASSRGQGFTEAFF. CDR3 sequence (DNA): TGTGCCAGCAGTAGGGGGCAGGGATTTACTGAAGCTTTCTTT.

The rearrangement joins TRBV6-5 to TRBJ1-1; D possibly corresponds to TRBD1 (5 bases). In germline, CDR1 is MNHEY, CDR2 SVGAGI. This CDR3 is built from 14 residues. V was clipped by 4 bases and J by 4 bases, with 13 bases between them. CDR3 region: CASSSTGGRTEAFF. CDR3 bases: TGTGCCAGCAGTTCTACAGGTGGTCGCACTGAAGCTTTCTTT.

V and J are TRBV27 and TRBJ1-6; D ambiguous. V was clipped by 4 bases and J by 3 bases, with 16 bases between them. The CDR3 is 17 amino acids. The germline V gene has CDR1 MNHEY and CDR2 SMNVEV (reference sequence). The CDR3 bases are TGTGCCAGCAGTTCGAAGAGTCGGCCGGACTATAATTCACCCCTCCACTTT. It specifies CASSSKSRPDYNSPLHF.

The gene calls are TRBV7-9 and TRBJ1-4; no definite D call. The germline V and J ends were trimmed by 1 base and 0 bases, with 3 bases remaining between them. The germline V gene has CDR1 SEHNR and CDR2 FQNEAQ (reference sequence). This CDR3 region has 14 residues. The CDR3 DNA sequence: TGTGCCAGCAGCTTAGGGGCAACTAATGAAAAACTGTTTTTT. Amino acid sequence: CASSLGATNEKLFF.

Remarks on this clone: Germline is not matched at one junction end, which may reflect a read error. The rearrangement joins TRBV4-1 to TRBJ1-2, with D uncertain. The CDR3 consists of 15 residues. The germline V gene has CDR1 MGHRA and CDR2 YSYEKL. CDR3 sequence reads: CASSQDWREGYGYTF. CDR3 DNA: TGCGCCAGCAGTCAAGATTGGAGGGAAGGCTATGGCTACACCTTC.

This sequence joins TRBV29-1 and TRBJ1-1; D may be TRBD1 (5 bases). The CDR3 spans 15 residues. With 1 base removed from V and 1 base from J, the gap between germline ends came to 13 bases. Per the germline V gene, CDR1 is SQVTM and CDR2 is ANQGSEA. For the CDR3, the DNA is TGCAGCGTTGAAGTTTGGAGACAGTCGAACACTGAAGCTTTCTTT. Amino acid sequence: CSVEVWRQSNTEAFF.

The V and J genes are TRBV19 and TRBJ2-3; D is uncertain. Germline V gene lookup returns CDR1 LNHDA and CDR2 SQIVND (reference sequence). V was cut by 3 bases and J by 2 bases, with 9 bases left in between. This CDR3 spans 14 amino acids. The CDR3 loop is CASSITAATDTQYF. CDR3 in DNA: TGTGCCAGTAGTATTACGGCGGCCACAGATACGCAGTATTTT.

CDR3 loop: CASSIGQGYQAFF. CDR3 bases: TGTGCCAGTAGTATCGGCCAGGGCTATCAAGCTTTCTTT. The rearrangement uses TRBV19 and TRBJ1-1; a weak D match, TRBD1 (5 bases). Germline loops: CDR1 LNHDA, CDR2 SQIVND (reference sequence). The V gene lost 3 bases and the J gene lost 9 bases, with 14 bases spanning the gap. CDR3 length: 13 residues.

J is TRBJ2-1 and V is TRBV5-1, with 10 bases lining up with TRBD2. The CDR3 covers 17 residues. Germline V gives CDR1 SGHRS, CDR2 YFSETQ. V shed 5 bases and J 6 bases; nucleotides not matched to a gene: 14. The CDR3 coding sequence is TGCGCCAGCAGTTCAAGTCTAGCGGGGGTCAGCCGCAATGAGCAGTTCTTC. It encodes CASSSSLAGVSRNEQFF.

This rearrangement joins TRBV19 to TRBJ2-1; D call uncertain. The CDR3 extends over 12 amino acids. CDR1 LNHDA and CDR2 SQIVND come from the germline V gene (reference sequence). Trimming left V 1 base short and J 7 bases short, with 5 bases between. The CDR3 sequence is CASSIGRNEQFF. CDR3 DNA sequence: TGTGCCAGTAGTATAGGAAGGAATGAGCAGTTCTTC.

The rearrangement joins TRBV4-1 to TRBJ2-3, with 14 bases that match TRBD2. V shed 4 bases and J 7 bases; nucleotides not matched to a gene: 7. This CDR3 has 16 amino acids. CDR1 and CDR2 (germline): MGHRA, YSYEKL. The CDR3 coding sequence is TGCGCCAGCAGCCCATCGACTAGCGGGGGGGCAAATACGCAGTATTTT. Amino acid sequence: CASSPSTSGGANTQYF.

This clone has a single count. The V gene is TRBV7-9, the J gene TRBJ2-7; D remains ambiguous. This CDR3 contains 12 residues. Per germline, CDR1 SEHNR and CDR2 FQNEAQ (reference sequence). The germline V and J ends were trimmed by 6 bases and 2 bases, with 8 bases remaining between them. The CDR3: CASSLDPYEQYF. DNA for the CDR3: TGTGCCAGCAGTCTCGACCCCTACGAGCAGTACTTC.

J is TRBJ1-2 and V is TRBV4-1; D gene unclear. The CDR3 covers 14 residues. The germline CDR1 and CDR2 sequences are MGHRA and YSYEKL. Trimming removed 1 base at V and 7 bases at J, with 13 bases between. DNA of the CDR3: TGCGCCAGCAGCCAAGTCGGGGTCGGCGGTGGCTACACCTTC. As protein: CASSQVGVGGGYTF.

The V call is TRBV15, the J call TRBJ2-7; D possibly corresponds to TRBD1 (6 bases). V dropped 0 bases and J dropped 6 bases, with 9 bases sitting between them. In germline, CDR1 is LNHNV, CDR2 YYDKDF (reference sequence). The CDR3 has 13 amino acids. CDR3 loop: CATSRDLGGEQYF. CDR3 nucleotides: TGTGCCACCAGCAGAGATCTAGGGGGCGAGCAGTACTTC.

The chain links TRBV18 to TRBJ1-2; D call uncertain. Germline V CDR1 and CDR2: KGHSH, LQKENI. The CDR3 has 14 residues. Trimming stripped 6 bases from V and 5 bases from J, with 16 bases between. The CDR3 coding sequence is TGTGCCAGCTCCCAGGTTGTAGGAGATTATGGCTACACCTTC. This sequence encodes CASSQVVGDYGYTF.